Each of the 2 T cell receptor beta chains below was sequenced from the same sample in a study of T cell repertoires in cytomegalovirus infection. These receptors have no known antigen. TCRdb processed the reads anew with MiXCR; each CDR3 protein has one entry. Of some 940,000 distinct CDR3 sequences listed, less than 35% are singletons. Sequenced here: cultured CD8+ T cells from PBMCs, sampled from culture after CMV antigen stimulation. Receptors were obtained from a human donor in good health (CMV status not recorded). Some clones in this sample may be carry-over from other donors' samples.

A few counts support this clonotype. This chain uses TRBV12-5 with TRBJ1-5; no clear D gene. Germline lookup yields CDR1 LGHNT and CDR2 FRNRAP. V lost 9 bases to trimming and J lost 1 base, with 10 bases between them. The CDR3 has 13 residues. The CDR3 spells CASAAWSNQPQHF. CDR3 nucleotides: TGTGCTAGCGCGGCCTGGAGCAATCAGCCCCAGCATTTT.

The table lists this clonotype with a count of one. V usage is TRBV29-1 and J usage is TRBJ1-1; a weak D match, TRBD1 (5 bases). The CDR3 is made up of 12 amino acids. V was shortened by 8 bases and J by 3 bases, with 13 bases between the two germline ends. Germline values: CDR1 SQVTM, CDR2 ANQGSEA. The CDR3 coding sequence is TGCAGCACTGTGGGGGGGGACACTGAAGCTTTCTTT. It codes for CSTVGGDTEAFF.